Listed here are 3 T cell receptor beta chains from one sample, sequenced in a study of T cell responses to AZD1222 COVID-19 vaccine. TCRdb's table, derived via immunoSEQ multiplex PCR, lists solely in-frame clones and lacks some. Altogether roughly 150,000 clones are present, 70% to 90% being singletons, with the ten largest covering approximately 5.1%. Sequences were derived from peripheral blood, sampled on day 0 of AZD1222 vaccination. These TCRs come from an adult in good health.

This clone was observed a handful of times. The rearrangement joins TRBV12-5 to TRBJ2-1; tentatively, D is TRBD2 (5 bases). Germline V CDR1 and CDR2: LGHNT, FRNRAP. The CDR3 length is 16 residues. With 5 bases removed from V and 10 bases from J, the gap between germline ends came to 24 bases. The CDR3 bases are TGTGCTAGTGGTGCAGCCGGCAGCGAAAAGACGGGGGAGCAGTTCTTC. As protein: CASGAAGSEKTGEQFF.

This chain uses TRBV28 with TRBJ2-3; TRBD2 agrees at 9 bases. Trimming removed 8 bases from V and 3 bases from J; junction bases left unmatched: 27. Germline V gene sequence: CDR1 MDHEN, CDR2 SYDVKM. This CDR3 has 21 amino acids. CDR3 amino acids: CASRDSRAGGGGRWVTDTQYF. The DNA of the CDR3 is TGTGCCAGCCGGGACAGTCGAGCGGGAGGTGGCGGGAGGTGGGTTACAGATACGCAGTATTTT.

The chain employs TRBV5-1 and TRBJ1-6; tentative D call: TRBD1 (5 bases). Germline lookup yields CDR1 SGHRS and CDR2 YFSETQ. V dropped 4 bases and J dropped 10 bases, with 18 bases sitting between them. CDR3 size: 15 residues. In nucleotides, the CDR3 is TGCGCCAGCAGCCGAGCCGGGACGGTACTGTCACCCCTCCACTTT. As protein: CASSRAGTVLSPLHF.